Listed below are T cell receptor beta chains from one sample, sequenced in a study of blood T cell repertoires in COVID-19. Libraries were prepared by immunoSEQ multiplex PCR; TCRdb keeps only in-frame clonotypes and omits some of them. The sample has 250,000 to 350,000 clones; approximately 84% are singletons. The specimen sequenced was peripheral blood. These receptors came from a human donor with COVID-19, enrolled during active disease. The donor label of this sample is uncertain. Each CDR3 is given with its conserved first and last residue. A D gene is named only where the DNA matches it firmly. Clone size, where shown, is once, few, many, or a class for clones that have expanded.

TRBD2	NA	TRBV5-4	TRBJ2-7	TGTGCCAGCAGCACCCCGGGACTAGCGGCCTACGAGCAGTACTTC	CASSTPGLAAYEQYF
NA	NA	TRBV6-1	TRBJ2-7	TGTGCCAGCAGTGAAGCCGGGGCAGGGGTCCCCTACGAGCAGTACTTC	CASSEAGAGVPYEQYF
TRBD1	NA	TRBV7-8	TRBJ2-7	TGTGCCAGCAGCCCCCTACCCGGACAGGCTCCGACCTACGAGCAGTACTTC	CASSPLPGQAPTYEQYF
NA	NA	TRBV3-1/TRBV3-2	TRBJ2-7	TGTGCCAGCAGCCACCTCGGACAAGACGTGCAGTACTTC	CASSHLGQDVQYF
TRBD2	NA	TRBV7-9	TRBJ2-1	TGTGCCAGCAGCCCTAGCGGGTTCTACAATGAGCAGTTCTTC	CASSPSGFYNEQFF
NA	NA	TRBV5-4	TRBJ1-1	TGTGCCAGCAGCCCCCAGGACTTTTCCATAGTCACTGAAGCTTTCTTT	CASSPQDFSIVTEAFF
TRBD1	NA	TRBV5-4	TRBJ1-1	TGTGCCAGCAGCACGGGACAGGCCCCTGAAGCTTTCTTT	CASSTGQAPEAFF
NA	NA	TRBV29-1	TRBJ2-7	TGCAGCGTTGAACAACCCTTGGGCGGGAACTACGAGCAGTACTTC	CSVEQPLGGNYEQYF
NA	NA	TRBV3-1/TRBV3-2	TRBJ1-1	TGTGCCAGCTCCAGTAAGGGGAAGAACACTGAAGCTTTCTTT	CASSSKGKNTEAFF
NA	NA	TRBV7-8	TRBJ1-4	TGTGCCAGCAGCCCGGGGGAGGGTTTAGTAAAACTGTTTTTT	CASSPGEGLVKLFF
TRBD1	NA	TRBV7-2	TRBJ2-3	TGTGCCAGCAGCCTAAGGGACAGAGGGTGGCCAGATACGCAGTATTTT	CASSLRDRGWPDTQYF
TRBD2	NA	TRBV7-9	TRBJ2-2	TGTGCCAGCAGCTTTGGCGGGAGTATCGGGGAGCTGTTTTTT	CASSFGGSIGELFF
TRBD1	NA	TRBV30	TRBJ2-1	TGTGCCTGGAACCCCGGGACAGGGAACTACAATGAGCAGTTCTTC	CAWNPGTGNYNEQFF
NA	NA	TRBV19	TRBJ2-3	TGTGCCAGTAGTATAGGGACGTTCGGGGGTCCAGATACGCAGTATTTT	CASSIGTFGGPDTQYF
NA	NA	TRBV20-1	TRBJ1-2	TGCAGTGCTAGTCAGGGGCCGGTCCCTCGTGGCTACACCTTC	CSASQGPVPRGYTF
NA	NA	TRBV28	TRBJ2-3	TGTGCCAGCAGTTTACTTTTCGACGGGATCAGGTTCACAGATACGCAGTATTTT	CASSLLFDGIRFTDTQYF
TRBD1	NA	TRBV19	TRBJ2-1	TGTGCCAGTAGTCCCCGGGACAGATACAATGAGCAGTTCTTC	CASSPRDRYNEQFF
NA	NA	TRBV30	TRBJ2-3	TGTGCCTGGAGTGTTTCGGATGGAGGCAGCCCCCTTTTAGATACGCAGTATTTT	CAWSVSDGGSPLLDTQYF
NA	NA	TRBV24-1	TRBJ2-3	TGTGCCACCGGGGACAGCGGCGGGGCCACAGATACGCAGTATTTT	CATGDSGGATDTQYF
TRBD1	NA	TRBV5-8	TRBJ2-7	TGTGCCAGCAACTGGGACAGAGCCTACGAGCAGTACTTC	CASNWDRAYEQYF
NA	NA	TRBV9	TRBJ2-5	TGTGCCAGCAGCGTAGAGTCGGCAGGAGGGGAGACCCAGTACTTC	CASSVESAGGETQYF
TRBD2	NA	TRBV28	TRBJ2-1	TGTGCCAGCAGTTTACCCGGGACTAGCGGGGTAAATGAGCAGTTCTTC	CASSLPGTSGVNEQFF
NA	NA	TRBV6-1	TRBJ2-5	TGTGCCAGCAGTGAAGCAGGACTGATACAAGAGACCCAGTACTTC	CASSEAGLIQETQYF
NA	many	TRBV5-1	TRBJ1-1	TGCGCCAGCAGCCCATTGGACGGAGGCACTGAAGCTTTCTTT	CASSPLDGGTEAFF
NA	NA	TRBV4-3	TRBJ2-1	TGCGCCAGCAGCCAAGTTACCTGGAGCGGCAATGAGCAGTTCTTC	CASSQVTWSGNEQFF
TRBD2	NA	TRBV4-1	TRBJ2-2	TGCGCCAGCAGCCTCGCGGCGGGCGGGAGGGGCACCGGGGAGCTGTTTTTT	CASSLAAGGRGTGELFF
NA	few	TRBV9	TRBJ1-1	TGTGCCAGCAGCGTCCAAGAGATGAACACTGAAGCTTTCTTT	CASSVQEMNTEAFF
TRBD2	NA	TRBV29-1	TRBJ2-5	TGCAGCGTTAGCGGGAGGCCTCTAAGTGCGCAAGAGACCCAGTACTTC	CSVSGRPLSAQETQYF
NA	NA	TRBV28	TRBJ2-7	TGTGCCAGCAGTTTATCGACAGGAGGCTACCTCTACGAGCAGTACTTC	CASSLSTGGYLYEQYF
TRBD1	NA	TRBV11-2	TRBJ2-5	TGTGCCAGCAGCTTCAACCCCACAGGGGTTGGCGAGACCCAGTACTTC	CASSFNPTGVGETQYF
NA	NA	TRBV11-2	TRBJ2-2	TGTGCCAGCAGGCCTCGGCCCGGGGGGCGAGGGACCGGGGAGCTGTTTTTT	CASRPRPGGRGTGELFF
TRBD2	once	TRBV28	TRBJ2-1	TGTGCCAGCAGACTAGCGGGAGTCGGTAATGAGCAGTTCTTC	CASRLAGVGNEQFF
NA	NA	TRBV2	TRBJ2-3	TGTGCCAGCAACTTGGACTATCGGGATACGCAGTATTTT	CASNLDYRDTQYF
TRBD1	NA	TRBV3-1/TRBV3-2	TRBJ2-3	TGTGCCAGCAGCCATCGGACAGGGGGGGCAGATACGCAGTATTTT	CASSHRTGGADTQYF
NA	NA	TRBV4-3	TRBJ1-2	TGCGCCAGCAGCCAAGTCCCCGTGGGGGGTAACTATGGCTACACCTTC	CASSQVPVGGNYGYTF
NA	few	TRBV20-1	TRBJ2-1	TGCAGTGCTAGTGGCGGAGGGCACAATGAGCAGTTCTTC	CSASGGGHNEQFF
NA	NA	TRBV19	TRBJ1-5	TGTGCCAGTAGTAGTAGAAATCAGCCCCAGCATTTT	CASSSRNQPQHF
TRBD1	NA	TRBV19	TRBJ2-7	TGTGCCAGTAGTAGCGGACAGGGGGCGTACTACGAGCAGTACTTC	CASSSGQGAYYEQYF
NA	NA	TRBV7-2	TRBJ1-5	TGTGCCAGCAGCACTCGGGGGGACTCCAATCAGCCCCAGCATTTT	CASSTRGDSNQPQHF
NA	NA	TRBV7-3	TRBJ1-2	TGTGCCAGCAGCTCACAACAGGTCTATGGCTACACCTTC	CASSSQQVYGYTF
NA	NA	TRBV28	TRBJ2-7	TGTGCCAGCAGTTTAGCGGTGTACGAGCAGTACTTC	CASSLAVYEQYF
NA	NA	TRBV19	TRBJ1-1	TGTGCCAGTAGTATAGTGGGGGCTGGTGAAGCTTTCTTT	CASSIVGAGEAFF
NA	NA	TRBV11-3	TRBJ2-2	TGTGCCAGCAGCTTAGTAGCTGGGGGCGCCGGGGAGCTGTTTTTT	CASSLVAGGAGELFF
NA	NA	TRBV12-3/TRBV12-4	TRBJ2-7	TGTGCCAGCAGTTTACTTAGCTACGAGCAGTACTTC	CASSLLSYEQYF
NA	NA	TRBV10-1	TRBJ1-1	TGCGCCAGCAGTGAGCAGTCTTCGAACACTGAAGCTTTCTTT	CASSEQSSNTEAFF
TRBD2	NA	TRBV7-8	TRBJ2-1	TGTGCCAGCAGCTTAGCGGAAAGGACTAGCGGGAGTCATGAGCAGTTCTTC	CASSLAERTSGSHEQFF
NA	NA	TRBV9	TRBJ1-4	TGTGCCAGCAGCGGTGATGGGTGGCCTTCGGGGAAACTGTTTTTT	CASSGDGWPSGKLFF
NA	NA	TRBV6-5	TRBJ1-5	TGTGCCAGCAGTTCCGACAGGCTCCTGGCGAATCAGCCCCAGCATTTT	CASSSDRLLANQPQHF
NA	NA	TRBV7-3	TRBJ2-7	TGTGCCAGCAGCCGGGACACCTACGAGCAGTACTTC	CASSRDTYEQYF
TRBD1	NA	TRBV13	TRBJ1-6	TGTGCCAGCAGCTGGAGGACAGGGGGCAAAGGTGATTCACCCCTCCACTTT	CASSWRTGGKGDSPLHF
TRBD1	NA	TRBV20-1	TRBJ2-3	TGCAGTGCTAGTAAAAGGACAGGGGACACGCAGTATTTT	CSASKRTGDTQYF
TRBD2	few	TRBV19	TRBJ2-5	TGTGCCAGTAGTACCGGGACTAGCGGGAGTCGGGAGACCCAGTACTTC	CASSTGTSGSRETQYF
TRBD2	NA	TRBV14	TRBJ2-1	TGTGCCAGCAGCCAAGATAGGCTAGCGGGGACCTACAATGAGCAGTTCTTC	CASSQDRLAGTYNEQFF
TRBD1	NA	TRBV6-1	TRBJ2-7	TGTGCCAGCAGTGAAGCGACCGGGATTAGGGGGCATTTTGGCTCCTACGAGCAGTACTTC	CASSEATGIRGHFGSYEQYF
TRBD1	NA	TRBV19	TRBJ2-1	TGTGCCAGTAGTCCACTAGACAGGGTAGCAGAAGGTGAGCAGTTCTTC	CASSPLDRVAEGEQFF